This entry lists 20 T cell receptor beta chains sequenced from one sample in a study of blood T cell repertoires in COVID-19. The protocol was immunoSEQ multiplex PCR, while the TCRdb copy is restricted to in-frame clones and leaves out a portion. The sample holds some 330,000 clones, roughly four fifths seen once. Specimen: PBMCs or T cells enriched from blood (not recorded which). The source is a woman aged 50 to 60 who had recovered from COVID-19.

V usage is TRBV5-1 and J usage is TRBJ2-7; a possible D gene is TRBD1 (6 bases). CDR1 SGHRS and CDR2 YFSETQ come from the germline V gene. CDR3 length: 13 residues. The V gene lost 4 bases and the J gene lost 2 bases, with 10 bases spanning the gap. CDR3 coding DNA: TGCGCCAGCAGCCGGACAGAAGCCTACGAGCAGTACTTC. It encodes CASSRTEAYEQYF.

This chain uses TRBV19 with TRBJ1-1, with TRBD1 identical over 8 bases. Per germline, CDR1 LNHDA and CDR2 SQIVND (reference sequence). The CDR3 runs 14 residues. The V gene end was trimmed by 2 bases and the J gene end by 10 bases; junction bases not matched to a gene: 9. CDR3 loop: CASSIPLTTGGAFF. The CDR3, as DNA: TGTGCCAGTAGTATACCGTTGACTACAGGGGGAGCTTTCTTT.

This chain joins TRBV7-2 and TRBJ1-1; D not resolved. This CDR3 is 15 amino acids long. CDR1 is SGHTA, CDR2 FQGNSA, per germline. V dropped 2 bases and J dropped 4 bases, with 14 bases sitting between them. CDR3 DNA sequence: TGTGCCAGCAGCTTATTCGGTGGGGAGCTCACTGAAGCTTTCTTT. It translates to CASSLFGGELTEAFF.

Turning to this clone: The same CDR3 is also encoded by other DNA sequences in this sample. This chain joins TRBV5-1 and TRBJ1-1, with 11 positions matching TRBD1. Trimming took 4 bases from V and 4 from J; bases not matched to a gene: 3. Germline CDR1 SGHRS, CDR2 YFSETQ. This CDR3 is 14 amino acids long. The CDR3 loop reads CASSLGTGGTEAFF. The CDR3 DNA sequence: TGCGCCAGCAGCCTCGGGACAGGGGGCACTGAAGCTTTCTTT. Variable domain in full (rest from reference TRBV5-1 and TRBJ1-1): KAGVTQTPRYLIKTRGQQVTLSCSPISGHRSVSWYQQTPGQGLQFLFEYFSETQRNKGNFPGRFSGRQFSNSRSEMNVSTLELGDSALYLCASSLGTGGTEAFFGQGTRLTVV.

The chain joins TRBV5-4 to TRBJ2-7; D perhaps matches TRBD2 (5 bases). Germline V gene data show CDR1 as SGHNT and CDR2 as YYREEE (reference sequence). Trimming shortened V by 4 bases and J by 2 bases, and 13 bases separated the two germline ends. The CDR3 totals 14 residues. As DNA, the CDR3 is TGTGCCAGCAGCAAAGCTAGCAGTCCCTACGAGCAGTACTTC. As protein: CASSKASSPYEQYF.

This chain connects TRBV6-5 to TRBJ1-1; 8 nucleotides match TRBD1. This CDR3 has 15 amino acids. J gave up 0 bases and V 6 bases, and 6 bases lay outside the gene matches. Germline loops: CDR1 MNHEY, CDR2 SVGAGI. The CDR3: CASSLDRVMNTEAFF. The CDR3 DNA is TGTGCCAGCAGCCTGGACAGGGTCATGAACACTGAAGCTTTCTTT.

V is TRBV18 and J is TRBJ2-7; D might be TRBD1 (5 bases). V was clipped by 5 bases and J by 6 bases, with 11 bases between them. CDR1 and CDR2 (germline): KGHSH, LQKENI. The CDR3 loop spans 12 amino acids. Written as DNA, the CDR3 is TGTGCCAGCTCAGCACAGGAGTCCGAGCAGTACTTC. Translation: CASSAQESEQYF.

The rearrangement links TRBV7-9 to TRBJ2-7; D is uncertain. The germline V gene has CDR1 SEHNR and CDR2 FQNEAQ (reference sequence). Trimming stripped 1 base from V and 11 bases from J, with 15 bases between. The CDR3 runs 13 residues. The CDR3 nucleotides are TGTGCCAGCAGCTTAGACGGCGGCAGCATAAAGTACTTC. Translated, it gives CASSLDGGSIKYF.

For this clone: A much larger clonotype is one base distant, so this may be a read error. The V call is TRBV7-8, the J call TRBJ2-3; 7 bases align to TRBD2. The CDR3 extends over 12 amino acids. Unmatched junction bases numbered 1, after V lost 4 bases and J lost 6 bases. CDR1 SGHVS and CDR2 FQNEAQ come from the germline V gene. The CDR3 sequence is CASSSGGDTQYF. The DNA of the CDR3 is TGTGCCAGCAGCTCCGGGGGGGATACGCAGTATTTT.

CDR3 coding DNA: TGTGCCAGCAGCTCCGGCACCTTCGGGGAGCAGTACTTC. This translates into CASSSGTFGEQYF. V is TRBV27 and J is TRBJ2-7; no clear D gene. V was shortened by 6 bases and J by 7 bases, with 16 bases between the two germline ends. The CDR3 extends over 13 amino acids. Germline values: CDR1 MNHEY, CDR2 SMNVEV (reference sequence).

V gene TRBV30 combines with J gene TRBJ2-5; the match to TRBD1 covers 7 bases. Germline CDR1 and CDR2: GTSNPN and SVGIG (reference sequence). V was pared by 3 bases and J by 0 bases, with 4 bases of the junction left unmatched. The CDR3 length is 14 residues. The CDR3 DNA reads as TGTGCCTGGAGCACCGGGACAGACCAAGAGACCCAGTACTTC. It is translated as CAWSTGTDQETQYF.

A single count supports this clone. V usage is TRBV5-5 and J usage is TRBJ1-5, with D perhaps TRBD1 (6 bases). This CDR3 is 15 amino acids long. Trimming took 1 base from V and 7 from J, leaving 15 bases between them. Looked up from germline, CDR1 is SGHKS and CDR2 is YYEKEE (reference sequence). The CDR3 loop reads CASSLLQGRGQPQHF. The CDR3 DNA sequence: TGTGCCAGCAGCTTGTTGCAGGGGCGCGGACAGCCCCAGCATTTT.

The gene calls are TRBV14 and TRBJ2-7; 7 positions match TRBD2. The CDR3 extends over 17 amino acids. CDR1 is SGHDN and CDR2 is FVKESK in the germline V gene. V shed 0 bases, J shed 6 bases, and the junction held 14 bases outside the gene matches. CDR3 DNA sequence: TGTGCCAGCAGCCAAGAAGGCTGGGCGGGGGTTCTCTCCGAGCAGTACTTC. Translation: CASSQEGWAGVLSEQYF. Complete variable domain (other parts from reference TRBV14 and TRBJ2-7): EAGVTQFPSHSVIEKGQTVTLRCDPISGHDNLYWYRRVMGKEIKFLLHFVKESKQDESGMPNNRFLAERTGGTYSTLKVQPAELEDSGVYFCASSQEGWAGVLSEQYFGPGTRLTVT.

The J gene is TRBJ2-3, the V gene TRBV14, with TRBD2 identical over 8 bases. J was trimmed by 6 bases and V by 0 bases; bases with no gene match: 11. The CDR3 loop spans 17 amino acids. Germline CDR1 reads SGHDN; CDR2 reads FVKESK. The CDR3 DNA sequence: TGTGCCAGCAGCCAAGATACCCCGGGACTAGTAATGGATACGCAGTATTTT. Its translation is CASSQDTPGLVMDTQYF.

The chain employs TRBV5-1 and TRBJ1-1; possible D gene TRBD1, 5 bases. The CDR3 contains 15 residues. Germline CDR1 reads SGHRS; CDR2 reads YFSETQ. Trimming cost V 0 bases and J 3 bases, with 12 bases left between them. Written as DNA, the CDR3 is TGCGCCAGCAGCTTGGGGATGCGGGACTACACTGAAGCTTTCTTT. It specifies CASSLGMRDYTEAFF.

This chain connects TRBV30 to TRBJ1-5; possibly TRBD1 for D (5 bases). Germline V CDR1 and CDR2: GTSNPN, SVGIG (reference sequence). Trimming left V 0 bases short and J 5 bases short, with 20 bases between. This CDR3 has 17 residues. CDR3 sequence reads: CAWSVPWGGMSDQPQHF. The CDR3 nucleotides are TGTGCCTGGAGTGTACCTTGGGGGGGGATGTCCGATCAGCCCCAGCATTTT.

The chain combines TRBV2 with TRBJ2-3; 10 bases are a match to TRBD2. The CDR3 sequence is 14 residues long. Losses at the gene ends were 8 bases for V and 3 bases for J; bases not matched to a gene: 5. Germline values: CDR1 SNHLY, CDR2 FYNNEI. The CDR3 DNA follows: TGTGCCAGCTCTAGCGGGAGTTGGACAGATACGCAGTATTTT. Its translation: CASSSGSWTDTQYF.

The chain joins TRBV6-1 to TRBJ2-1, with D tentatively TRBD2 (5 bases). V dropped 4 bases and J dropped 0 bases, with 13 bases sitting between them. Germline CDR1 is MNHNS and CDR2 is SASEGT. CDR3 length: 16 amino acids. The CDR3 DNA follows: TGTGCCAGCAGTGGGGTGAGGGCTGGCTCCTACAATGAGCAGTTCTTC. This encodes CASSGVRAGSYNEQFF.

The chain carries TRBV10-1 and TRBJ1-2, with D unresolved. V lost 0 bases and J lost 0, with 17 bases in between. Germline CDR1 is WNHNN and CDR2 is SYGVQD (reference sequence). CDR3 length equals 18 residues. The CDR3, as DNA: TGCGCCAGCAGTGAGTCGGTGCGAGGCGCACCGACTAACTATGGCTACACCTTC. Translation: CASSESVRGAPTNYGYTF.

The sample holds a few counts of this clone. V usage is TRBV3-1 (or the pseudogene TRBV3-2) and J usage is TRBJ1-2; perhaps TRBD1 as D (6 bases). Germline V lookup: CDR1 LGHDT, CDR2 YNNKEL (reference sequence). V dropped 5 bases and J dropped 6 bases, with 22 bases sitting between them. CDR3 length: 16 amino acids. The CDR3 coding sequence is TGTGCCAGCAGCTACGATCCACAGGGTCAGCAAGATGGCTACACCTTC. It encodes CASSYDPQGQQDGYTF.